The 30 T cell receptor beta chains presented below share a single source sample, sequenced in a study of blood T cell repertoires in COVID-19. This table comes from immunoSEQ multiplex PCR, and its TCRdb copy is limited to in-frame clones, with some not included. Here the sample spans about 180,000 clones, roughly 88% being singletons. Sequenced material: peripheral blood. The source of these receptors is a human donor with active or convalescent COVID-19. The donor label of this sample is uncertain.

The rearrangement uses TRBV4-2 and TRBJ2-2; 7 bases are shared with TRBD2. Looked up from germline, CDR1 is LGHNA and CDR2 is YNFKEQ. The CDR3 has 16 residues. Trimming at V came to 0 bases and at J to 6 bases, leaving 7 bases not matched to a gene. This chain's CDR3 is CASSQEGSGKAGELFF. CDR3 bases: TGTGCCAGCAGCCAAGAGGGCAGCGGGAAAGCCGGGGAGCTGTTTTTT.

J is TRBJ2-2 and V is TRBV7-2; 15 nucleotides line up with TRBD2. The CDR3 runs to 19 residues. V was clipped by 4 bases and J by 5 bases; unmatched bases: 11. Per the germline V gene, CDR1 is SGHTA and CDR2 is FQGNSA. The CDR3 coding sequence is TGTGCCAGCAGCTCGGGGATGGGACTAGCGGGGGGAAAAACCGGGGAGCTGTTTTTT. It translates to CASSSGMGLAGGKTGELFF.

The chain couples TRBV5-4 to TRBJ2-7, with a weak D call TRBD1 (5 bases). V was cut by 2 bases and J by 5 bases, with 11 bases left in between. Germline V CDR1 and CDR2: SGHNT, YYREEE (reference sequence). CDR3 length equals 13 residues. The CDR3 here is CASSLPGIHEQYF. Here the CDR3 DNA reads TGTGCCAGCAGCTTACCAGGGATCCACGAGCAGTACTTC.

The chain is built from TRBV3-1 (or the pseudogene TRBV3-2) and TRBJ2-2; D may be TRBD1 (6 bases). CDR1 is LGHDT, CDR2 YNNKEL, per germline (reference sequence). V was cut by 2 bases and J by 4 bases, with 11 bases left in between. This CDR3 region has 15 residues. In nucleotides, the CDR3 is TGTGCCAGCAGCCAAATCGGACAGACCACCGGGGAGCTGTTTTTT. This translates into CASSQIGQTTGELFF.

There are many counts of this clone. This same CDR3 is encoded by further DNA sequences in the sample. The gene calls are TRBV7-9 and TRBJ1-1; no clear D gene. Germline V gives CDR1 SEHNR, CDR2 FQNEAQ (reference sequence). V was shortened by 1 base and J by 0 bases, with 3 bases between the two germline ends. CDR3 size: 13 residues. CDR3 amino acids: CASSLDMNTEAFF. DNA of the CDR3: TGTGCCAGCAGCTTAGATATGAACACTGAAGCTTTCTTT.

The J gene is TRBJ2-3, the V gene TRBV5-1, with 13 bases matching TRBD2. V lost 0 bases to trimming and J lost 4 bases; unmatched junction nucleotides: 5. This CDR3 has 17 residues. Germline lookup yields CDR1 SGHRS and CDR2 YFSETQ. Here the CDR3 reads CASSLATSGRKSDTQYF. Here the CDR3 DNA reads TGCGCCAGCAGCTTGGCGACTAGCGGGAGGAAATCAGATACGCAGTATTTT.

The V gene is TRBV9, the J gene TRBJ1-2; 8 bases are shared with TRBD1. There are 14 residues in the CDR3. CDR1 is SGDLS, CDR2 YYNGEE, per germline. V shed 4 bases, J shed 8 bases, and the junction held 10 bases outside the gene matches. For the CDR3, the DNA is TGTGCCAGCAGCTCTCGGACAGGGTCGAGGGGCTACACCTTC. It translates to CASSSRTGSRGYTF.

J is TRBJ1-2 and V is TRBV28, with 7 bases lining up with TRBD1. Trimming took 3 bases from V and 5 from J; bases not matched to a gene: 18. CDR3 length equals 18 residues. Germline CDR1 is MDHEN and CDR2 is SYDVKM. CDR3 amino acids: CASSLLGGGPQGFYGYTF. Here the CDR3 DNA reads TGTGCCAGCAGTTTGTTAGGGGGCGGCCCTCAGGGGTTTTATGGCTACACCTTC.

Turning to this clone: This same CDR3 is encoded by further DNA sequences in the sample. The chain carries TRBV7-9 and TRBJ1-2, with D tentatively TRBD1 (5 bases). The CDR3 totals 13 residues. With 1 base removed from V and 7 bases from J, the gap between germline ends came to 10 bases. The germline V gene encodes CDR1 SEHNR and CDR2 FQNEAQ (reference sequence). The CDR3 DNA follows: TGTGCCAGCAGCTTAGACGGGGGGAGTGGCTACACCTTC. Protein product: CASSLDGGSGYTF.

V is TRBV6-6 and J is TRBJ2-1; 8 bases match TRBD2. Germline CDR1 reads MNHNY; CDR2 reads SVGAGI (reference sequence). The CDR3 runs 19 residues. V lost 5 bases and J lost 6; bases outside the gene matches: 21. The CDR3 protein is CASSRTGTPLAGGSNEQFF. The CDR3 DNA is TGTGCCAGCAGTCGGACCGGAACCCCCCTGGCGGGGGGTAGCAATGAGCAGTTCTTC.

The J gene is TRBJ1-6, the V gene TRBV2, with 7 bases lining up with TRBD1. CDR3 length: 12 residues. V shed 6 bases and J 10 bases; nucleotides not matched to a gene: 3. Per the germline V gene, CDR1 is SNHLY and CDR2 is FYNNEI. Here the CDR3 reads CASRQGKSPLHF. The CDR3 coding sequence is TGTGCCAGCAGACAGGGGAAATCACCCCTCCACTTT.

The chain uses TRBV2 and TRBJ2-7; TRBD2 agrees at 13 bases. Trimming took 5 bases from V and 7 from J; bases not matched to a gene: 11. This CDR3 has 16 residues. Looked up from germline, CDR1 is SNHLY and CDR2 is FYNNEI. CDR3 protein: CASSRLAGGAGGEQYF. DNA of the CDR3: TGTGCCAGCAGTAGACTAGCGGGGGGCGCCGGTGGTGAGCAGTACTTC.

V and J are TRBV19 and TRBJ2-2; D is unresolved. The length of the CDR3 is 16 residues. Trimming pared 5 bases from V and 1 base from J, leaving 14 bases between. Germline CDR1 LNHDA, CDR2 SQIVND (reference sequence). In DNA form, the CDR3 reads TGTGCCAGTAGTCCCTACTCCACTAAGAACACCGGGGAGCTGTTTTTT. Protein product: CASSPYSTKNTGELFF.

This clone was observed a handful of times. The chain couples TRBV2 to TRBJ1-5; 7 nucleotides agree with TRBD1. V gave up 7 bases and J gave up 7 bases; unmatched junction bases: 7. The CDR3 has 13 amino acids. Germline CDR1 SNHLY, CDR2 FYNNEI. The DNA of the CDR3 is TGTGCCAGCACGCGACAGGGCGGCCAGCCCCAGCATTTT. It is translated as CASTRQGGQPQHF.

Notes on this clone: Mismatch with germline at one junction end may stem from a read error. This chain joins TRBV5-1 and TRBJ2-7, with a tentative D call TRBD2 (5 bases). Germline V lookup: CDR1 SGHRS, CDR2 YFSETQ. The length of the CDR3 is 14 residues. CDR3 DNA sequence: TGCGCCAACAGCTTGGGAGCGGTTAATGACGAGCAGTACTTC. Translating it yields CANSLGAVNDEQYF. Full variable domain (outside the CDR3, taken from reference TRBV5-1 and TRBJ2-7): KAGVTQTPRYLIKTRGQQVTLSCSPISGHRSVSWYQQTPGQGLQFLFEYFSETQRNKGNFPGRFSGRQFSNSRSEMNVSTLELGDSALYLCANSLGAVNDEQYFGPGTRLTVT.

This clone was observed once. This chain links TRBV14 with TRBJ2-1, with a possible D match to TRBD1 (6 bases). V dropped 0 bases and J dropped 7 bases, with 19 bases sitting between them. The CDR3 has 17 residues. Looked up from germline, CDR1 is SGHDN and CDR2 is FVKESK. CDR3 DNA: TGTGCCAGCAGCCAAGATCGTCGAGCGAGGGGGATGAATGAGCAGTTCTTC. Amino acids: CASSQDRRARGMNEQFF.

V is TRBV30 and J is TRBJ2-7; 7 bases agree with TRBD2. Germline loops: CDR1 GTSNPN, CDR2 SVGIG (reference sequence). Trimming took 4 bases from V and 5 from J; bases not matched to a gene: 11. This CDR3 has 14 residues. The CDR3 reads CAWNPRLAGHEQYF. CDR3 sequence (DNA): TGTGCCTGGAACCCCAGACTAGCTGGCCACGAGCAGTACTTC. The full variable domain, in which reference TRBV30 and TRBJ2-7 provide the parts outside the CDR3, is SQTIHQWPATLVQPVGSPLSLECTVEGTSNPNLYWYRQAAGRGLQLLFYSVGIGQISSEVPQNLSASRPQDRQFILSSKKLLLSDSGFYLCAWNPRLAGHEQYFGPGTRLTVT.

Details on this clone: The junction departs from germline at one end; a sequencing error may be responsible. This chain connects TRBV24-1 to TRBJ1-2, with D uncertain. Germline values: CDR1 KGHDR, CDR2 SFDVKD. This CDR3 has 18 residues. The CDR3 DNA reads TGTGCCACCAGTGATCCACGCTATTGGCAAACAGCCCCCTATGACTACACCTTC. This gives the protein CATSDPRYWQTAPYDYTF.

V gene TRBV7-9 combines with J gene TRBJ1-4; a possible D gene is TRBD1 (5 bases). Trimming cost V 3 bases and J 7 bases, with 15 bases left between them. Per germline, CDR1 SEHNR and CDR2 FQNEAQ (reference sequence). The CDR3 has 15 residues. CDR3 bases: TGTGCCAGCAGCTTTTCAGGGTCCCTAGTTGAAAAACTGTTTTTT. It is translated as CASSFSGSLVEKLFF.

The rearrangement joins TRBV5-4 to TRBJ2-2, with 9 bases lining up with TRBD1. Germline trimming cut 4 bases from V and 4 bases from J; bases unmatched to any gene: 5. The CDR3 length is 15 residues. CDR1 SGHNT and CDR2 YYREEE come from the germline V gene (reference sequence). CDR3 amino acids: CASSRGQGFTGELFF. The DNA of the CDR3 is TGTGCCAGCAGCCGCGGACAGGGGTTCACCGGGGAGCTGTTTTTT.

The CDR3 loop is CASSWQSGTQYF. For the CDR3, the DNA is TGCGCCAGCAGCTGGCAATCTGGCACCCAGTACTTC. The rearrangement uses TRBV5-1 and TRBJ2-5; D is unclear. With 3 bases removed from V and 8 bases from J, the gap between germline ends came to 11 bases. Germline assignment: CDR1 SGHRS and CDR2 YFSETQ. The CDR3 extends over 12 amino acids.

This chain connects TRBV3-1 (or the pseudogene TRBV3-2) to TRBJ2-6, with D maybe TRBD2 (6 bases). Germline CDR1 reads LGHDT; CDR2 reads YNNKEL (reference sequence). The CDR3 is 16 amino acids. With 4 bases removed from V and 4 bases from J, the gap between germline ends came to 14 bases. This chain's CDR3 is CASSPHGGSGANVLTF. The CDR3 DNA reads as TGTGCCAGCAGCCCCCATGGAGGGTCCGGGGCCAACGTCCTGACTTTC.

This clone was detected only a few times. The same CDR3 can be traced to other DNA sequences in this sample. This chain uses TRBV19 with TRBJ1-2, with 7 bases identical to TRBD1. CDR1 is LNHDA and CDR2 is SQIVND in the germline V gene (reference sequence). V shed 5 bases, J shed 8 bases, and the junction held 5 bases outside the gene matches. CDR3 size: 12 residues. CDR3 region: CASSRQGDGYTF. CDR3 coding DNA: TGTGCCAGTAGTCGACAGGGAGACGGCTACACCTTC.

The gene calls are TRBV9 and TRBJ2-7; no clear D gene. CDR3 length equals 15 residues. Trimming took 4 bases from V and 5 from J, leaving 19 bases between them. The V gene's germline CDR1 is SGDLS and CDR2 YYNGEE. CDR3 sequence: CASSPNSNYPHEQYF. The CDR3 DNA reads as TGTGCCAGCAGCCCTAACTCGAACTACCCCCACGAGCAGTACTTC. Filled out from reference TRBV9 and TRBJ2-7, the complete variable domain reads DSGVTQTPKHLITATGQRVTLRCSPRSGDLSVYWYQQSLDQGLQFLIQYYNGEERAKGNILERFSAQQFPDLHSELNLSSLELGDSALYFCASSPNSNYPHEQYFGPGTRLTVT.

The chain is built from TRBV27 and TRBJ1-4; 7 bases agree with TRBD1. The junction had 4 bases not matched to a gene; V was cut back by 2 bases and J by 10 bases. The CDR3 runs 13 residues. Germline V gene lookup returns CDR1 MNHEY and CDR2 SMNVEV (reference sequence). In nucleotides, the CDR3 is TGTGCCAGCAGTTTAGTCCGACAGGGAAAACTGTTTTTT. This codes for CASSLVRQGKLFF.

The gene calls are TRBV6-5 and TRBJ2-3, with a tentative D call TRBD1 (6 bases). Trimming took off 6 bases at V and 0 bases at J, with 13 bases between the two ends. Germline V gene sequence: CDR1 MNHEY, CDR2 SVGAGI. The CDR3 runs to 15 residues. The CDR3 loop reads CASSPGTISTDTQYF. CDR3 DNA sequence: TGTGCCAGCAGCCCCGGGACAATAAGCACAGATACGCAGTATTTT.

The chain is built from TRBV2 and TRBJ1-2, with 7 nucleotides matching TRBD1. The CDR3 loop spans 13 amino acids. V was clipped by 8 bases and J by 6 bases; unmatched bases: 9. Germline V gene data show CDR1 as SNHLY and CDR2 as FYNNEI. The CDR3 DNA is TGTGCCAGCGGGGTCAGGGGGAGGAATGGCTACACCTTC. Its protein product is CASGVRGRNGYTF. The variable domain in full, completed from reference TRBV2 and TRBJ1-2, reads EPEVTQTPSHQVTQMGQEVILRCVPISNHLYFYWYRQILGQKVEFLVSFYNNEISEKSEIFDDQFSVERPDGSNFTLKIRSTKLEDSAMYFCASGVRGRNGYTFGSGTRLTVV.

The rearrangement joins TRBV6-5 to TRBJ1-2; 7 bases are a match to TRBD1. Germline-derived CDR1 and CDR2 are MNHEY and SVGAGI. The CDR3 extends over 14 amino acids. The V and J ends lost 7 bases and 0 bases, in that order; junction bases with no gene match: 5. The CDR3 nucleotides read TGTGCCAGCACCAGACAGGGAGCTAACTATGGCTACACCTTC. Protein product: CASTRQGANYGYTF.

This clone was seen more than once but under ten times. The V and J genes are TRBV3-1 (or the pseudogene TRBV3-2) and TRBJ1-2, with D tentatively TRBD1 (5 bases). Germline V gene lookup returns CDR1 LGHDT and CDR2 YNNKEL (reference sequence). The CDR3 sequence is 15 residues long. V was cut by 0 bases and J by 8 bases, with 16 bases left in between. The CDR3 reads CASSQEPGPIGGYTF. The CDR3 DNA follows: TGTGCCAGCAGCCAAGAACCAGGGCCCATTGGAGGCTACACCTTC.

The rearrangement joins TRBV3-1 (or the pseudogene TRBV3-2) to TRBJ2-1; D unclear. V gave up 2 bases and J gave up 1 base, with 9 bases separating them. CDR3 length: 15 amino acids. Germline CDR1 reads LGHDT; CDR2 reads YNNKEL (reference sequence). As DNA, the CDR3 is TGTGCCAGCAGCCAACGGCTAGGTTCCTACAATGAGCAGTTCTTC. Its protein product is CASSQRLGSYNEQFF.